These 20 T cell receptor beta chains were sequenced from one sample in a study of blood T cell repertoires in COVID-19. Clones were sequenced by immunoSEQ multiplex PCR, and TCRdb holds only the in-frame ones, with some missing. The repertoire holds hundreds of thousands of clones, 70% to 90% seen once, with 1.5% to 2% in the top ten. Sequencing input: PBMCs or T cells enriched from blood (not recorded which). These receptors were collected from a woman aged 50 to 65 who had recovered from COVID-19.

The CDR3 here is CAWSGTGMNQPQHF. In DNA form, the CDR3 reads TGTGCCTGGAGCGGGACAGGGATGAATCAGCCCCAGCATTTT. This rearrangement joins TRBV30 to TRBJ1-5, with 9 bases that match TRBD1. The junction had 4 bases not matched to a gene; V was cut back by 3 bases and J by 4 bases. Germline V gives CDR1 GTSNPN, CDR2 SVGIG (reference sequence). The CDR3 totals 14 residues. Variable domain in full (rest from reference TRBV30 and TRBJ1-5): SQTIHQWPATLVQPVGSPLSLECTVEGTSNPNLYWYRQAAGRGLQLLFYSVGIGQISSEVPQNLSASRPQDRQFILSSKKLLLSDSGFYLCAWSGTGMNQPQHFGDGTRLSIL.

Worth noting for this clone: The identical CDR3 is also encoded by other nucleotide sequences in the sample. The rearrangement uses TRBV5-6 and TRBJ2-7; a weak D match, TRBD1 (5 bases). Trimming stripped 2 bases from V and 1 base from J, with 10 bases between. Per the germline V gene, CDR1 is SGHDT and CDR2 is YYEEEE. This CDR3 is built from 14 residues. CDR3: CASSFQGPSYEQYF. The CDR3 DNA reads TGTGCCAGCAGCTTCCAGGGTCCTTCCTACGAGCAGTACTTC.

This rearrangement joins TRBV11-3 to TRBJ2-7; D remains unclear. This CDR3 has 13 amino acids. Germline V gene sequence: CDR1 SGHNT, CDR2 YENEEA. The V and J ends lost 3 bases and 4 bases respectively, with 10 bases between them. CDR3 sequence reads: CASSLTAGYEQYF. The DNA for the CDR3 is TGTGCCAGCAGCTTGACGGCAGGATACGAGCAGTACTTC.

The chain links TRBV28 to TRBJ2-7, with TRBD2 matching 13 bases. This CDR3 spans 15 amino acids. V trimming: 6 bases; J trimming: 6 bases; junction bases outside the gene matches: 8. CDR1 is MDHEN and CDR2 is SYDVKM in the germline V gene. The CDR3 DNA reads TGTGCCAGCAGCCGGAGTCGACTAGCGGGGGGCGAGCAGTACTTC. Translation: CASSRSRLAGGEQYF.

This sequence joins TRBV20-1 and TRBJ2-7; 9 nucleotides line up with TRBD2. This CDR3 contains 14 residues. Trimming took 3 bases from V and 6 from J; bases not matched to a gene: 9. The germline V gene has CDR1 DFQATT and CDR2 SNEGSKA (reference sequence). The CDR3 loop is CSASRVAGDSEQYF. The CDR3, as DNA: TGCAGTGCTAGTCGGGTAGCGGGAGACTCCGAGCAGTACTTC.

The chain carries TRBV18 and TRBJ2-5; tentative D call: TRBD1 (5 bases). This CDR3 spans 14 amino acids. Trimming pared 3 bases from V and 1 base from J, leaving 9 bases between. Germline assignment: CDR1 KGHSH and CDR2 LQKENI. CDR3 amino acids: CASSPTEPQETQYF. In nucleotides, the CDR3 is TGTGCCAGCTCACCGACAGAGCCCCAAGAGACCCAGTACTTC.

The CDR3 sequence: CAISKATDEQYF. The CDR3 coding sequence is TGTGCCATCAGTAAAGCGACGGACGAGCAGTACTTC. The J gene is TRBJ2-7, the V gene TRBV10-3; D not certain. The CDR3 extends over 12 amino acids. CDR1 is ENHRY and CDR2 is SYGVKD in the germline V gene. V lost 5 bases and J lost 5, with 10 bases in between.

The gene calls are TRBV7-2 and TRBJ1-1; D gene ambiguous. V was trimmed by 3 bases and J by 4 bases, leaving 12 bases between them. Germline CDR1 reads SGHTA; CDR2 reads FQGNSA. The CDR3 covers 14 residues. CDR3 in DNA: TGTGCCAGCAGCTTTAAACCCTCCGGCACTGAAGCTTTCTTT. Encoded protein: CASSFKPSGTEAFF. Together with reference TRBV7-2 and TRBJ1-1, the CDR3 gives the full variable domain: GAGVSQSPSNKVTEKGKDVELRCDPISGHTALYWYRQSLGQGLEFLIYFQGNSAPDKSGLPSDRFSAERTGGSVSTLTIQRTQQEDSAVYLCASSFKPSGTEAFFGQGTRLTVV.

The V call is TRBV14, the J call TRBJ2-7; 10 nucleotides align to TRBD2. CDR3 length: 21 amino acids. Germline V gives CDR1 SGHDN, CDR2 FVKESK. V gave up 2 bases and J gave up 0 bases; unmatched junction bases: 19. The CDR3: CASSQSPGLATGGPSSYEQYF. DNA of the CDR3: TGTGCCAGCAGCCAATCCCCGGGACTAGCGACCGGAGGCCCCAGCTCCTACGAGCAGTACTTC.

This chain joins TRBV28 and TRBJ1-6; D is uncertain. The length of the CDR3 is 13 residues. V was pared by 4 bases and J by 7 bases, with 8 bases between. Germline V gene sequence: CDR1 MDHEN, CDR2 SYDVKM. Written as DNA, the CDR3 is TGTGCCAGCAGTTGGCAGGCAAATTCACCCCTCCACTTT. Its protein is CASSWQANSPLHF. The whole variable domain, remainder taken from reference TRBV28 and TRBJ1-6, is DVKVTQSSRYLVKRTGEKVFLECVQDMDHENMFWYRQDPGLGLRLIYFSYDVKMKEKGDIPEGYSVSREKKERFSLILESASTNQTSMYLCASSWQANSPLHFGNGTRLTVT.

CDR3 nucleotide sequence: TGTGCCAGCAGCTTCTTGGGCAAGAGCTCCTACGAGCAGTACTTC. Amino acids: CASSFLGKSSYEQYF. The V and J genes are TRBV5-6 and TRBJ2-7, with unresolved D. The CDR3 spans 15 residues. Per the germline V gene, CDR1 is SGHDT and CDR2 is YYEEEE. Trimming left V 2 bases short and J 0 bases short, with 12 bases between.

V gene TRBV7-2 combines with J gene TRBJ1-5; no clear D gene. Germline V gene data show CDR1 as SGHTA and CDR2 as FQGNSA. Trimming took off 1 base at V and 4 bases at J, with 8 bases between the two ends. The CDR3 runs to 14 residues. In nucleotides, the CDR3 is TGTGCCAGCAGCTTAGTAATCGGTAATCAGCCCCAGCATTTT. This gives the protein CASSLVIGNQPQHF.

The chain carries TRBV6-2 or TRBV6-3 and TRBJ2-7; 10 bases fit TRBD2. Germline CDR1 and CDR2: MNHEY and SVGEGT. V lost 4 bases, J lost 2 bases, and 8 bases stayed unmatched. The CDR3 consists of 16 residues. CDR3 region: CASSSPALAGAYEQYF. In DNA, the CDR3 is TGTGCCAGCAGTTCTCCCGCCCTAGCGGGAGCCTACGAGCAGTACTTC.

V and J are TRBV6-4 and TRBJ2-3; D possibly corresponds to TRBD2 (5 bases). The germline V and J ends were trimmed by 1 base and 6 bases, with 11 bases remaining between them. Germline CDR1 is MRHNA and CDR2 is SNTAGT. The CDR3 length is 14 residues. CDR3 coding DNA: TGTGCCAGCAGTGACTATCCGGGGTTGGATACGCAGTATTTT. Translated: CASSDYPGLDTQYF.

This clone was seen only a few times. The rearrangement joins TRBV28 to TRBJ2-1; D is perhaps TRBD2 (6 bases). V was shortened by 6 bases and J by 7 bases, with 13 bases between the two germline ends. This CDR3 contains 13 residues. CDR1 and CDR2 (germline): MDHEN, SYDVKM. In DNA form, the CDR3 reads TGTGCCAGCAGCCTTCCTGGGAGGAATGAGCAGTTCTTC. It translates to CASSLPGRNEQFF.

The rearrangement joins TRBV5-4 to TRBJ1-3; D not resolved. The CDR3 consists of 14 residues. Germline lookup yields CDR1 SGHNT and CDR2 YYREEE (reference sequence). Deletions cut 1 base from V and 4 bases from J, with 9 bases between. CDR3 in DNA: TGTGCCAGCAGCTTGAACAGCCAGGGAAACACCATATATTTT. Protein product: CASSLNSQGNTIYF.

The chain joins TRBV18 to TRBJ1-1; the D gene is possibly TRBD1 (5 bases). Trimming stripped 2 bases from V and 6 bases from J, with 13 bases between. CDR3 size: 14 residues. In germline, CDR1 is KGHSH, CDR2 LQKENI. CDR3 nucleotides: TGTGCCAGCTCACCAACGCAGGGCGGCGCTGAAGCTTTCTTT. Translating gives CASSPTQGGAEAFF.

This clone was seen only once. The chain uses TRBV5-1 and TRBJ2-1, with TRBD1 identical over 12 bases. Germline V CDR1 and CDR2: SGHRS, YFSETQ. The CDR3 has 16 amino acids. With 2 bases clipped from V and 6 bases from J, the junction kept 6 bases outside the gene matches. The CDR3 coding sequence is TGCGCCAGCAGCTTCTCCCGGGACAGGGGGCCCAATGAGCAGTTCTTC. Protein: CASSFSRDRGPNEQFF.

This chain connects TRBV3-1 (or the pseudogene TRBV3-2) to TRBJ2-1; 10 nucleotides line up with TRBD1. The CDR3 consists of 16 residues. Germline trimming cut 2 bases from V and 3 bases from J; bases unmatched to any gene: 4. Per germline, CDR1 LGHDT and CDR2 YNNKEL (reference sequence). CDR3 protein: CASSQMGTGDYNEQFF. In nucleotides, the CDR3 is TGTGCCAGCAGCCAAATGGGGACAGGGGACTACAATGAGCAGTTCTTC.

The chain carries TRBV18 and TRBJ2-1, with TRBD1 identical over 7 bases. The ends lost 0 bases at V and 0 bases at J; junction bases unmatched: 17. CDR3 length: 21 residues. CDR1 and CDR2 (germline): KGHSH, LQKENI. The CDR3 nucleotides read TGTGCCAGCTCACCACCGGGGTCCGCACAGGGGATCGGTAGCTCCTACAATGAGCAGTTCTTC. Its protein is CASSPPGSAQGIGSSYNEQFF. The entire variable domain, with the rest obtained from reference TRBV18 and TRBJ2-1, is as follows: NAGVMQNPRHLVRRRGQEARLRCSPMKGHSHVYWYRQLPEEGLKFMVYLQKENIIDESGMPKERFSAEFPKEGPSILRIQQVVRGDSAAYFCASSPPGSAQGIGSSYNEQFFGPGTRLTVL.